The present T cell receptor beta chain was sequenced within a study of identifying expanded T cells in peripheral blood. Between the trimmed V and J ends, which lost 3 bases and 8 bases, there was a span of 12 bases. Germline CDR1 SGDLS, CDR2 YYNGEE. CDR3 size: 14 residues. Method: immunoSEQ multiplex PCR; TCRdb's copy keeps in-frame clones and lacks some. The sample has some 91,000 clones, about nine tenths seen once. Healthy donors had no documented immune events, such as infections, while sampled. Sequenced: blood. The chain couples TRBV9 to TRBJ1-6; D may be TRBD1 (6 bases). The sequence was obtained from a person aged 18-70 years in good health. The CDR3, as DNA: TGTGCCAGCAGCGCACGATCAGGGGATTCACCCCTCCACTTT. It translates to CASSARSGDSPLHF.